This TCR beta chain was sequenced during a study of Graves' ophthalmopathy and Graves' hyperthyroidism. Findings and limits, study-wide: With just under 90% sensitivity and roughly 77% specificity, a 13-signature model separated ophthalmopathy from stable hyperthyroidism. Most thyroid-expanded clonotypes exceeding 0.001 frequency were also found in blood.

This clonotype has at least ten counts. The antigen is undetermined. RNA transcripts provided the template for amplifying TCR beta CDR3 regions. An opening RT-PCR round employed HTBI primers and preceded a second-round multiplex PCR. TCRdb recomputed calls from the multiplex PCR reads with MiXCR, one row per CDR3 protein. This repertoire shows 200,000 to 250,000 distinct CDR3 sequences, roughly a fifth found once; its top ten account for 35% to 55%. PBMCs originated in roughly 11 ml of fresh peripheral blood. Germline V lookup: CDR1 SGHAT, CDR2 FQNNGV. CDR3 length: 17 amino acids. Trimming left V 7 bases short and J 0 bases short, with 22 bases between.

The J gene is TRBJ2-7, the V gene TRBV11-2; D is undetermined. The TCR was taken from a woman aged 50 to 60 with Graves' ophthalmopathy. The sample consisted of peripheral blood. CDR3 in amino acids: CASTIASYGGGSYEQYF. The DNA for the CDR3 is TGTGCCAGCACAATAGCTTCTTACGGCGGCGGCTCCTACGAGCAGTACTTC.